This TCR beta chain stems from a study of CD8 T cells in ankylosing spondylitis. Libraries of TCR beta came from quantitative 5'-RACE with molecular barcodes. Via MiXCR, TCRdb re-called the 5' RACE reads, giving one row per CDR3 protein. Of fewer than 250,000 distinct CDR3 sequences listed, over 9.5% are singletons. Germline lookup yields CDR1 DFQATT and CDR2 SNEGSKA (reference sequence). J lost 7 bases, V lost 6 bases, and 14 bases had no gene match. This CDR3 contains 14 residues. This clonotype was found a few times. This receptor was identified in a male donor with ankylosing spondylitis or in good health (not recorded which). The sample taken for sequencing was blood, either unsorted or a sorted T cell fraction (not recorded which). The chain couples TRBV20-1 to TRBJ2-7; 8 nucleotides line up with TRBD1. CDR3 protein: CSAKSDREPREQYF. The DNA of the CDR3 is TGCAGTGCCAAATCGGACAGGGAGCCTCGGGAGCAGTACTTC.